This is a list of T cell receptor beta chains from one sample in a study of cytomegalovirus exposure and HLA in healthy donors. TCRdb's copy holds only in-frame clones and misses some; the assay was immunoSEQ multiplex PCR. Among more than 100,000 clones listed, about 81% were seen once. The specimen sequenced was PBMCs. These receptors came from a woman aged 45 to 65 in good health and CMV-seropositive. CDR3s include the opening cysteine and the closing phenylalanine or tryptophan. Each record gives: J gene, V gene, D gene, clone size, CDR3 protein, CDR3 DNA. A D gene is named only where the DNA matches it firmly. Size values are once, few and many counts, or a class for expanded clones, and some rows have none.

TRBJ2-7	TRBV2	TRBD2	-	CASSEGSSGTSYEQYF	TGTGCCAGCAGTGAAGGGTCTAGCGGGACATCCTACGAGCAGTACTTC
TRBJ1-2	TRBV27	-	-	CASSLSLSGANGYTF	TGTGCCAGCAGTCTTTCGTTAAGTGGGGCTAATGGCTACACCTTC
TRBJ1-4	TRBV7-8	-	-	CASSLRQNFNEKLFF	TGTGCCAGCAGCCTCCGACAGAACTTTAATGAAAAACTGTTTTTT
TRBJ2-3	TRBV29-1	-	once	CSVHSLGGRGGDTQYF	TGCAGCGTCCACTCACTGGGGGGTAGGGGGGGAGATACGCAGTATTTT
TRBJ1-6	TRBV7-3	-	-	CASSLWGGNSPLHF	TGTGCCAGCAGCTTATGGGGCGGTAATTCACCCCTCCACTTT
TRBJ2-7	TRBV7-2	TRBD1	-	CASSSPLGQGRNEQYF	TGTGCCAGCAGCTCCCCCCTGGGACAGGGGAGAAACGAGCAGTACTTC
TRBJ1-2	TRBV19	-	-	CASSTTVRQPPYGYTF	TGTGCCAGTAGTACGACCGTTCGACAGCCACCCTATGGCTACACCTTC
TRBJ1-1	TRBV15	-	-	CATSRGREDTEAFF	TGTGCCACCAGCAGAGGTAGGGAGGACACTGAAGCTTTCTTT
TRBJ1-2	TRBV10-3	TRBD1	-	CAISGGVEGARGYTF	TGTGCCATCAGTGGGGGCGTTGAGGGGGCGCGGGGCTACACCTTC
TRBJ2-3	TRBV7-9	TRBD1	-	CASSSTGAGLDTQYF	TGTGCCAGCAGCTCTACAGGGGCTGGCTTGGATACGCAGTATTTT
TRBJ1-1	TRBV6-1	-	-	CATRSPILMNTEAFF	TGTGCCACCAGGTCCCCGATACTAATGAACACTGAAGCTTTCTTT
TRBJ2-3	TRBV5-4	TRBD2	-	CASSSREGRQTDTQYF	TGTGCCAGCAGTTCCAGGGAGGGGCGACAGACAGATACGCAGTATTTT
TRBJ2-7	TRBV9	TRBD2	-	CASSVHPSGNYEQYF	TGTGCCAGCAGCGTTCACCCTAGCGGGAACTACGAGCAGTACTTC
TRBJ1-3	TRBV18	-	-	CASSPREDGNTIYF	TGTGCCAGCTCACCACGGGAGGACGGAAACACCATATATTTT
TRBJ1-4	TRBV5-1	-	few	CASSFGPGQGREKLFF	-
TRBJ1-1	TRBV28	-	-	CASILGGYTEAFF	TGTGCCAGCATCTTAGGGGGATACACTGAAGCTTTCTTT
TRBJ2-3	TRBV30	TRBD1	-	CAWSVVPGTGNTDTQYF	TGTGCCTGGAGTGTAGTACCCGGGACAGGGAACACAGATACGCAGTATTTT
TRBJ2-5	TRBV7-2	-	-	CASSLGGDPREGQYF	TGTGCCAGCAGCTTAGGCGGGGATCCCCGCGAGGGCCAGTACTTC
TRBJ2-1	TRBV5-1	TRBD2	-	CASSLVGSGTYNEQFF	TGCGCCAGCAGCTTGGTAGGTAGCGGGACTTACAATGAGCAGTTCTTC
TRBJ2-1	TRBV5-1	TRBD2	once	CASSPGMMAGGNNEQFF	TGCGCCAGCAGCCCGGGCATGATGGCGGGGGGGAACAATGAGCAGTTCTTC
TRBJ2-7	TRBV18	TRBD2	-	CASSPVYRTSGSYEQYF	TGTGCCAGCTCACCAGTTTATCGAACTAGCGGGAGCTACGAGCAGTACTTC
TRBJ1-5	TRBV19	-	-	CATDKEFRNQPQHF	TGTGCCACTGACAAGGAATTTCGCAATCAGCCCCAGCATTTT
TRBJ2-5	TRBV7-2	TRBD2	-	CASSLDQTSGQETQYF	TGTGCCAGCAGCTTAGATCAGACTAGCGGGCAAGAGACCCAGTACTTC
TRBJ1-1	TRBV30	-	-	CAWRPGAFF	TGTGCCTGGAGACCGGGGGCTTTCTTT
TRBJ1-2	TRBV7-9	TRBD1	-	CASSLDRPNYGYTF	TGTGCCAGCAGCCTGGACAGGCCTAACTATGGCTACACCTTC
TRBJ1-2	TRBV5-4	TRBD1	-	CASSKGQGDDGYTF	TGTGCCAGCAGCAAGGGACAGGGTGATGATGGCTACACCTTC
TRBJ2-5	TRBV29-1	-	-	CSATGIQETQYF	TGCAGCGCTACAGGGATACAAGAGACCCAGTACTTC
TRBJ2-2	TRBV19	-	once	CASSITRGTGELFF	TGTGCCAGTAGTATTACTAGAGGGACCGGGGAGCTGTTTTTT
TRBJ1-1	TRBV7-9	-	-	CASSYRGGRSNTEAFF	TGTGCCAGCAGCTATAGGGGGGGACGATCGAACACTGAAGCTTTCTTT
TRBJ1-2	TRBV7-6	-	-	CASSLGTGPYGYTF	TGTGCCAGCAGCTTAGGTACAGGTCCCTATGGCTACACCTTC
TRBJ2-5	TRBV7-6	TRBD1	-	CASSSQPGQQETQYF	TGTGCCAGCAGCTCCCAACCGGGACAGCAAGAGACCCAGTACTTC
TRBJ2-5	TRBV29-1	TRBD2	-	CSVLAGGETQYF	TGCAGCGTCTTAGCGGGGGGGGAGACCCAGTACTTC
TRBJ1-6	TRBV5-1	TRBD1	-	CASSSLGQYNSPLHF	TGCGCCAGCAGCTCCTTGGGACAGTATAATTCACCCCTCCACTTT
TRBJ2-2	TRBV7-9	-	-	CASSPLRETGELFF	TGTGCCAGCAGCCCACTTCGGGAGACCGGGGAGCTGTTTTTT
TRBJ2-2	TRBV6-6	TRBD1	-	CASRRTGGTGELFF	TGTGCCAGCCGCAGGACAGGAGGTACCGGGGAGCTGTTTTTT
TRBJ2-1	TRBV2	TRBD2	-	CATGGGQRTSYNEQFF	TGTGCCACCGGGGGGGGGCAAAGGACCTCCTACAATGAGCAGTTCTTC
TRBJ2-5	TRBV18	TRBD1	-	CASSPQGAQTQYF	TGTGCCAGCTCACCACAGGGGGCGCAGACCCAGTACTTC
TRBJ1-1	TRBV21-1	-	-	CASSPTGDQNTEAFF	TGTGCCAGCAGCCCTACGGGGGACCAGAACACTGAAGCTTTCTTT
TRBJ1-2	TRBV7-9	TRBD1	-	CASSPRPQTGGGGYTF	TGTGCCAGCAGCCCACGCCCCCAAACAGGGGGCGGTGGCTACACCTTC
TRBJ1-6	TRBV7-6	TRBD1	-	CASSRRQGGSPLHF	TGTGCCAGCAGCCGTAGACAGGGTGGTTCACCCCTCCACTTT
TRBJ2-3	TRBV11-3	-	-	CASSLSGWPDTQYF	TGTGCCAGCAGCTTATCAGGGTGGCCAGATACGCAGTATTTT
TRBJ2-1	TRBV18	-	-	CASSPPASPRYEQFF	TGTGCCAGCTCACCACCGGCTAGCCCAAGGTATGAGCAGTTCTTC
TRBJ2-6	TRBV7-9	-	-	CASRNPFTGANVLTF	TGTGCCAGCAGAAACCCCTTTACAGGGGCCAACGTCCTGACTTTC
TRBJ2-3	TRBV5-4	TRBD1	once	CASSLPRDRSTDTQYF	TGTGCCAGCAGCTTGCCCCGGGACAGAAGCACAGATACGCAGTATTTT
TRBJ2-2	TRBV5-1	TRBD2	-	CASSEAGGPTGELFF	TGCGCCAGCAGCGAAGCGGGAGGGCCCACCGGGGAGCTGTTTTTT
TRBJ2-6	TRBV27	TRBD1	-	CASQTQGAHGANVLTF	TGTGCCAGCCAAACACAGGGGGCGCATGGGGCCAACGTCCTGACTTTC
TRBJ2-7	TRBV12-5	-	-	CASGLVTLDITYEQYF	TGTGCTAGTGGTTTGGTAACTTTGGACATCACCTACGAGCAGTACTTC
TRBJ2-5	TRBV4-3	-	-	CASSRQSFGQETQYF	TGCGCCAGCAGCCGCCAAAGCTTTGGTCAAGAGACCCAGTACTTC
TRBJ1-3	TRBV15	-	-	CATSRGQPGNTIYF	TGTGCCACCAGCAGAGGACAGCCGGGAAACACCATATATTTT
TRBJ2-7	TRBV7-6	-	-	CASSLDVTRAYEQYF	TGTGCCAGCAGCTTAGACGTTACTAGAGCTTACGAGCAGTACTTC
TRBJ2-7	TRBV2	-	-	CASSEEDSTISYEQYF	TGTGCCAGCAGTGAAGAGGACAGCACGATTTCCTACGAGCAGTACTTC
TRBJ2-2	TRBV11-3	-	-	CASSPGQMNTGELFF	TGTGCCAGCAGCCCAGGACAAATGAACACCGGGGAGCTGTTTTTT